This T cell receptor (beta chain) was sequenced for a study of blood T cell repertoires in COVID-19. Turning to the study itself: Sites across the United States, Italy and Spain contributed samples from acute and convalescent COVID-19. PBMCs, B-cell-depleted T cells, or T cells were the source of the cDNA or gDNA that made up the material.

Per the original methods: For nucleated cells, counts were estimated from reference gene primer amplification. This table comes from immunoSEQ multiplex PCR, and its TCRdb copy is limited to in-frame clones, with some not included. V and J calls and clone size are those listed in that table; D and trimming were worked out from the DNA. Among approximately 300,000 clones, 86% were seen once, and the ten largest hold roughly 1.6%. Germline V gives CDR1 MDHEN, CDR2 SYDVKM. The ends lost 6 bases at V and 1 base at J; junction bases unmatched: 8. The CDR3 is 16 amino acids. The sequence was collected from a woman in her forties or fifties with acute or convalescent COVID-19. V and J are TRBV28 and TRBJ2-2; 7 nucleotides agree with TRBD2. Sequenced input: peripheral blood. CDR3 in amino acids: CASSPPSSGNTGELFF. CDR3 in DNA: TGTGCCAGCAGCCCACCCTCTAGCGGGAACACCGGGGAGCTGTTTTTT.